This TCR beta chain is from a study of long-term antiretroviral therapy in people with HIV. Whole-study findings and limits: Blood sampling spanned 2004 to 2017, possibly under older ART regimens.

The CDR3 has 17 amino acids. Germline-derived CDR1 and CDR2 are SGHDT and YYEEEE. Trimming took 0 bases from V and 0 from J; bases not matched to a gene: 5. About this clone: What it recognizes is unknown.

At survey level, the immunoSEQ assay was run in its v3.0 version. Some clones are missing from TCRdb's copy, which holds only in-frame ones; the method was immunoSEQ multiplex PCR. Of around 16,000 clones listed, approximately 83% are singletons. This clonotype was obtained from a man in his forties with HIV. This chain links TRBV5-6 with TRBJ2-1, with 8 bases lining up with TRBD2. The specimen was unsorted PBMCs, collected just before starting antiretroviral therapy. CDR3 nucleotide sequence: TGTGCCAGCAGCTTGGCCTTTAGCGGGGTCTCCTACAATGAGCAGTTCTTC. Protein product: CASSLAFSGVSYNEQFF.